In its sample, the clone carrying this T cell receptor (beta chain) was seen many times. Its target is unknown. RNA transcripts yielded amplified TCR beta CDR3 regions. The primer set for the first-round RT-PCR of the TCR CDR3 was HTBI. TCRdb reanalysed the multiplex PCR reads using MiXCR and keeps one entry per CDR3 protein. In the table there are 600,000 to 900,000 distinct CDR3 sequences, roughly 15% of which are singletons. These data come from a study of T cells in Graves' hyperthyroidism and ophthalmopathy. Study observations and caveats: Blood samples included most of the expanded thyroid clonotypes exceeding 0.001.

Absence of ophthalmopathy progression within 18 months defined stable Graves' hyperthyroidism. Patients were excluded for uncontrolled infection, other autoimmune disease, pregnancy or lactation. V was shortened by 0 bases and J by 3 bases, with 14 bases between the two germline ends. Germline V gene data show CDR1 as MDHEN and CDR2 as SYDVKM. This CDR3 spans 16 amino acids. The chain joins TRBV28 to TRBJ1-1; tentatively, D is TRBD1 (5 bases). Sequencing input: blood. The sequence was collected from a man aged 18 to 30 with Graves' hyperthyroidism. CDR3 residues: CASSLWGAGLDTEAFF. Written as DNA, the CDR3 is TGTGCCAGCAGTTTATGGGGCGCGGGGCTAGACACTGAAGCTTTCTTT.